This entry lists 29 T cell receptor beta chains sequenced from one sample in a study of blood T cell repertoires in COVID-19. Profiled with immunoSEQ multiplex PCR; TCRdb holds only in-frame clones, not every one. The repertoire includes over 250,000 clones, just under 90% of them detected once, and approximately 1.8% sits in the top ten. Sequencing input: PBMCs or T cells enriched from blood (not recorded which). All receptors come from a woman between 55 and 75 years old who had recovered from COVID-19.

This clone was observed a handful of times. The chain carries TRBV18 and TRBJ1-6; D is possibly TRBD1 (6 bases). Germline values: CDR1 KGHSH, CDR2 LQKENI. Between the trimmed V and J ends, which lost 3 bases and 9 bases, there was a span of 12 bases. CDR3 length: 14 residues. The CDR3 is CASSPADRSSPLHF. The CDR3, as DNA: TGTGCCAGCTCACCCGCGGACAGAAGTTCACCCCTCCACTTT.

The V gene is TRBV6-5, the J gene TRBJ1-2; D might be TRBD1 (6 bases). Trimming left V 5 bases short and J 6 bases short, with 13 bases between. The germline gives CDR1 MNHEY, CDR2 SVGAGI. This CDR3 has 13 residues. The CDR3 DNA is TGTGCCAGCAGTACCGGGACATTCGATGGCTACACCTTC. Amino acids: CASSTGTFDGYTF.

In its sample, this clone was seen once. The genes are TRBV3-1 (or the pseudogene TRBV3-2) and TRBJ2-1, with 8 bases lining up with TRBD2. The germline CDR1 and CDR2 sequences are LGHDT and YNNKEL (reference sequence). V lost 3 bases to trimming and J lost 7 bases; unmatched junction nucleotides: 11. There are 16 residues in the CDR3. CDR3 nucleotides: TGTGCCAGCAGCCACGCCCCCGGGACTAGTCCGAATGAGCAGTTCTTC. Its translation is CASSHAPGTSPNEQFF.

The sample holds a few counts of this clone. The DNA of the CDR3 is TGTGCCAGCAGTTTATTACAGGGTTTTGACTACACCTTC. It encodes CASSLLQGFDYTF. V is TRBV28 and J is TRBJ1-2, with D possibly TRBD1 on 6 matching bases. Trimming shortened V by 1 base and J by 10 bases, and 13 bases separated the two germline ends. In germline, CDR1 is MDHEN, CDR2 SYDVKM. There are 13 residues in the CDR3.

The gene calls are TRBV5-4 and TRBJ1-5, with D perhaps matching TRBD1 (6 bases). The germline CDR1 and CDR2 sequences are SGHNT and YYREEE (reference sequence). This CDR3 is 15 amino acids long. Deletions cut 0 bases from V and 5 bases from J, with 12 bases between. CDR3 bases: TGTGCCAGCAGCTTGGACAGGGCTATGTATCAGCCCCAGCATTTT. This codes for CASSLDRAMYQPQHF. Together with reference TRBV5-4 and TRBJ1-5, the CDR3 gives the full variable domain: ETGVTQSPTHLIKTRGQQVTLRCSSQSGHNTVSWYQQALGQGPQFIFQYYREEENGRGNFPPRFSGLQFPNYSSELNVNALELDDSALYLCASSLDRAMYQPQHFGDGTRLSIL.

The chain has TRBV5-1 and TRBJ1-5, with a tentative D call TRBD1 (6 bases). The germline CDR1 and CDR2 sequences are SGHRS and YFSETQ. The CDR3 has 15 residues. Trimming pared 4 bases from V and 4 bases from J, leaving 15 bases between. The CDR3: CASSPSYGQNQPQHF. The DNA for the CDR3 is TGCGCCAGCAGCCCAAGCTACGGACAGAATCAGCCCCAGCATTTT.

The rearrangement joins TRBV5-1 to TRBJ2-1; tentative D call: TRBD2 (6 bases). In germline, CDR1 is SGHRS, CDR2 YFSETQ. CDR3 size: 13 residues. The ends were cut back, 4 bases at V and 1 base at J, with 6 bases in the middle. The CDR3 sequence: CASSAGSYNEQFF. The DNA for the CDR3 is TGCGCCAGCAGCGCGGGGTCCTACAATGAGCAGTTCTTC. The full variable domain, rest sourced from reference TRBV5-1 and TRBJ2-1, is KAGVTQTPRYLIKTRGQQVTLSCSPISGHRSVSWYQQTPGQGLQFLFEYFSETQRNKGNFPGRFSGRQFSNSRSEMNVSTLELGDSALYLCASSAGSYNEQFFGPGTRLTVL.

J is TRBJ2-1 and V is TRBV28; D gene uncertain. Trimming took 4 bases from V and 4 from J, leaving 11 bases between them. There are 14 residues in the CDR3. The germline CDR1 and CDR2 sequences are MDHEN and SYDVKM. The CDR3 DNA reads as TGTGCCAGCAGTTCCCCCGTCAGGTACAATGAGCAGTTCTTC. This codes for CASSSPVRYNEQFF.

V usage is TRBV10-1 and J usage is TRBJ2-1, with 10 bases fitting TRBD2. The trim removed 3 bases at V and 7 bases at J, leaving 6 bases unmatched. CDR1 WNHNN and CDR2 SYGVQD come from the germline V gene (reference sequence). This CDR3 is built from 15 residues. The CDR3 nucleotides read TGCGCCAGCAGTGAACCGCTAGCGGGGGTAAATGAGCAGTTCTTC. It yields the protein CASSEPLAGVNEQFF.

The chain links TRBV15 to TRBJ1-4, with 9 positions matching TRBD1. This CDR3 has 15 residues. Germline V gene sequence: CDR1 LNHNV, CDR2 YYDKDF (reference sequence). V shed 5 bases, J shed 6 bases, and the junction held 7 bases outside the gene matches. The chain's CDR3 is CATSWTTGGYEKLFF. CDR3 in DNA: TGTGCCACCAGCTGGACAACAGGGGGCTATGAAAAACTGTTTTTT.

The chain joins TRBV2 to TRBJ1-3; D remains ambiguous. The length of the CDR3 is 14 residues. Germline assignment: CDR1 SNHLY and CDR2 FYNNEI. V lost 4 bases to trimming and J lost 0 bases, with 7 bases between them. The CDR3 nucleotides are TGTGCCAGCAGTGTGGCTCGCTCTGGAAACACCATATATTTT. It yields the protein CASSVARSGNTIYF.

This clone was counted once. J is TRBJ1-3 and V is TRBV5-4; D not resolved. The CDR3 is made up of 14 amino acids. Trimming pared 0 bases from V and 2 bases from J, leaving 6 bases between. Germline CDR1 and CDR2: SGHNT and YYREEE (reference sequence). CDR3 nucleotide sequence: TGTGCCAGCAGCTTGGGAGGGCCTGGAAACACCATATATTTT. Translated, it gives CASSLGGPGNTIYF.

V is TRBV7-3 and J is TRBJ2-2, with D perhaps TRBD2 (5 bases). There are 13 residues in the CDR3. Deletions cut 5 bases from V and 6 bases from J, with 10 bases between. Germline V lookup: CDR1 SGHTA, CDR2 FQGTGA. The DNA of the CDR3 is TGTGCCAGCAGCCACTCCGGGGCCGGGGAGCTGTTTTTT. Translation gives CASSHSGAGELFF.

J is TRBJ1-5 and V is TRBV7-9; D is perhaps TRBD1 (5 bases). V was shortened by 5 bases and J by 3 bases, with 8 bases between the two germline ends. The germline V gene encodes CDR1 SEHNR and CDR2 FQNEAQ (reference sequence). There are 13 residues in the CDR3. CDR3 sequence (DNA): TGTGCCAGCAGCCCAGGGAACAATCAGCCCCAGCATTTT. It translates to CASSPGNNQPQHF.

The chain couples TRBV27 to TRBJ2-1; TRBD2 matches 9 bases. The CDR3 runs to 16 residues. V was pared by 5 bases and J by 8 bases, with 13 bases of the junction left unmatched. Germline V gene sequence: CDR1 MNHEY, CDR2 SMNVEV (reference sequence). CDR3 loop: CASSPFLGAGGDEQFF. For the CDR3, the DNA is TGTGCCAGCAGTCCCTTCTTAGGGGCGGGGGGGGATGAGCAGTTCTTC.

The chain couples TRBV30 to TRBJ1-1; no clear D gene. Trimming removed 2 bases at V and 6 bases at J, with 7 bases between. The germline CDR1 and CDR2 sequences are GTSNPN and SVGIG (reference sequence). The CDR3 spans 11 residues. The CDR3 sequence: CAWSLRSEAFF. CDR3 sequence (DNA): TGTGCCTGGAGTCTGCGGTCTGAAGCTTTCTTT.

This sequence joins TRBV27 and TRBJ2-7, with TRBD1 matching over 9 bases. The V segment lost 8 bases and the J segment 8 bases; nucleotides outside the gene matches: 4. The CDR3 length is 11 residues. CDR1 and CDR2 from the germline V gene are MNHEY and SMNVEV (reference sequence). CDR3 in DNA: TGTGCCAGCGGGACAGGGATAAAGCAGTACTTC. Translated: CASGTGIKQYF.

The V and J genes are TRBV5-1 and TRBJ2-6, with D tentatively TRBD1 (6 bases). The CDR3 runs 18 residues. With 6 bases removed from V and 1 base from J, the gap between germline ends came to 20 bases. Germline CDR1 is SGHRS and CDR2 is YFSETQ. In DNA, the CDR3 is TGCGCCAGCAAACCGACCACAGGGCCCGTTTCTGGGGCCAACGTCCTGACTTTC. Translation: CASKPTTGPVSGANVLTF.

The chain combines TRBV9 with TRBJ2-7; a weak D match, TRBD2 (5 bases). This CDR3 contains 16 residues. In germline, CDR1 is SGDLS, CDR2 YYNGEE. The ends were cut back, 0 bases at V and 5 bases at J, with 18 bases in the middle. The CDR3 region is CASSVGIGNSEDEQYF. CDR3 bases: TGTGCCAGCAGCGTAGGGATCGGGAATTCCGAGGACGAGCAGTACTTC.

The chain combines TRBV7-8 with TRBJ1-6; tentatively, D is TRBD1 (6 bases). This CDR3 region has 14 residues. V lost 4 bases to trimming and J lost 6 bases, with 10 bases between them. Per germline, CDR1 SGHVS and CDR2 FQNEAQ. CDR3 residues: CASSSQGGNSPLHF. Here the CDR3 DNA reads TGTGCCAGCAGCTCACAGGGCGGTAATTCACCCCTCCACTTT.

The V and J genes are TRBV28 and TRBJ1-1; 7 bases match TRBD1. The CDR3 is made up of 12 amino acids. Germline-derived CDR1 and CDR2 are MDHEN and SYDVKM. V dropped 2 bases and J dropped 6; count of bases not matched to a gene: 0. The CDR3 nucleotides read TGTGCCAGCAGTTTAGGGACAGCTGAAGCTTTCTTT. Amino acids: CASSLGTAEAFF.

Here the CDR3 DNA reads TGTGCCAGCAGCGTGGGGACGGGACAGGGGAATCGTCAGCCCCAGCATTTT. This codes for CASSVGTGQGNRQPQHF. This chain joins TRBV5-8 and TRBJ1-5; TRBD1 matches at 10 bases. CDR1 and CDR2 from the germline V gene are SGHTS and YDEGEE. This CDR3 contains 17 residues. V was clipped by 4 bases and J by 6 bases; unmatched bases: 13.

The chain links TRBV7-3 to TRBJ1-1; 8 nucleotides match TRBD1. Per germline, CDR1 SGHTA and CDR2 FQGTGA. The length of the CDR3 is 12 residues. J gave up 10 bases and V 5 bases, and 6 bases lay outside the gene matches. CDR3 amino acids: CASSPGQGVAFF. The CDR3 region has the DNA TGTGCCAGCAGCCCCGGACAGGGTGTAGCTTTCTTT.

This sequence joins TRBV2 and TRBJ1-1; D is possibly TRBD1 (5 bases). Trimming stripped 2 bases from V and 0 bases from J, with 13 bases between. The CDR3 spans 16 residues. Germline V CDR1 and CDR2: SNHLY, FYNNEI. The CDR3 coding sequence is TGTGCCAGCAGTGAAAGGGACTCGAGGCTGAACACTGAAGCTTTCTTT. Its protein product is CASSERDSRLNTEAFF.

The chain couples TRBV19 to TRBJ1-2; 9 nucleotides match TRBD1. The germline V gene has CDR1 LNHDA and CDR2 SQIVND (reference sequence). This CDR3 is 16 amino acids long. Trimming removed 6 bases from V and 4 bases from J; junction bases left unmatched: 12. CDR3 amino acids: CASRRGGTGRVYGYTF. In DNA form, the CDR3 reads TGTGCCAGTAGACGCGGGGGGACAGGGAGAGTCTATGGCTACACCTTC.

This clone was found once. V and J are TRBV5-1 and TRBJ2-2; 12 bases fit TRBD2. J gave up 8 bases and V 4 bases, and 9 bases lay outside the gene matches. CDR3 length equals 16 residues. From germline, CDR1 is SGHRS and CDR2 YFSETQ. The CDR3 bases are TGCGCCAGCAGCCTGGGACTAGCGGGCCCCTCTGGGGAGCTGTTTTTT. It codes for CASSLGLAGPSGELFF.

The chain uses TRBV28 and TRBJ2-3, with TRBD2 identical over 7 bases. The CDR3 extends over 15 amino acids. Germline assignment: CDR1 MDHEN and CDR2 SYDVKM. V was clipped by 6 bases and J by 4 bases; unmatched bases: 10. The CDR3 spells CASSLEAGPADTQYF. CDR3 DNA: TGTGCCAGCAGCCTGGAAGCGGGACCCGCAGATACGCAGTATTTT.

The chain carries TRBV24-1 and TRBJ2-7; D is unresolved. V was trimmed by 5 bases and J by 3 bases, leaving 10 bases between them. Germline CDR1 is KGHDR and CDR2 is SFDVKD. The CDR3 runs to 13 residues. CDR3 nucleotides: TGTGCCACCAGTGGAGGAATTGGCTACGAGCAGTACTTC. Amino acid sequence: CATSGGIGYEQYF.

This CDR3 reads CASSQVAGVSAEAFF. DNA for the CDR3: TGCGCCAGCAGCCAAGTCGCTGGCGTGAGCGCTGAAGCTTTCTTT. V is TRBV4-1 and J is TRBJ1-1; D uncertain. The CDR3 length is 15 residues. CDR1 is MGHRA, CDR2 YSYEKL, per germline. The V and J ends lost 1 base and 6 bases respectively, with 15 bases between them.